Here is one T cell receptor beta chain with its context. This receptor's antigen is unknown. The germline V gene (reference sequence) gives CDR1 as MNHNY and CDR2 as SVGAGI. CDR3 length: 15 amino acids, cysteine to phenylalanine. No DNA is recorded. For every CD8+ T cell subset, 250,000 to 300,000 cells were flow-sorted straight into RLT lysis buffer, and each subset was sorted in triplicate. To keep memory contaminants out, a stringent definition of naive CD8+ T cells was applied: CD45RO-CCR7+CD27+CD95-. Standard density gradient centrifugation was used to isolate peripheral blood mononuclear cells from buffy coats. A FACSAria III was used to flow-sort naive CXCR3-negative and CXCR3-positive CD8+ T cells. An RNeasy Mini Kit was used to extract total RNA from the sorted cells. This record belongs to a study of CXCR3-negative and CXCR3-positive naive CD8 T cells (dated by TCRdb to about 2019). For the wider study: In total, about 150 million TRB reads were obtained, which works out to roughly 1.5 +/- 0.3 million reads per library. The diversity and physicochemical repertoire analyses included more than nine donors pooled from two independent experiments. The TRBV-TRBJ cluster analysis covered naive subsets from several donors and memory cells from 3 donors. General findings and caveats noted by the study authors: Freshly isolated PBMCs were used for most assays because CXCR3 expression went down partially after cryopreservation. Repertoire diversity was comparably high in both naive subsets but much lower in memory CD8+ T cells. Because surface CD5, which is linked to self-reactivity in mice, was comparable between the naive subsets, TCR interaction strength was also inferred from the physicochemical properties of TRB CDR3s. TRBV-TRBJ usage was similar between naive CXCR3-negative and CXCR3-positive cells from the same donor, while memory cells showed distinct patterns. TRB CDR3s from CXCR3-positive naive cells showed higher hydrophobicity (lower Kidera factor 4), lower energy, and higher strength and volume indices than CXCR3-negative naive cells.

The listed sequencing device is NextSeq 550. The Human TCR Profiling Kit (MiLaboratory) was used to make UMI-labeled 5' RACE TRB cDNA libraries. The full amount of extracted RNA was used for cDNA synthesis, and the full amount of resulting cDNA was used for PCR amplification. The libraries were made side by side, with each library going through the same number of PCR cycles. As for the original processing: With a requirement of at least two reads per UMI, MIGEC and MiXCR extracted about 57,000 +/- 9,900 unique UMI-labeled TRB cDNA molecules per library. Each library averaged about 40,000 +/- 10,000 functional in-frame TRB CDR3 nucleotide clonotypes without stop codons. After downsampling to 5000 UMI-labeled TRB molecules per sample, diversity metrics, including normalized Shannon-Wiener and Chao1, were computed in VDJtools. Clonotype-size-weighted physicochemical properties of the central five CDR3 residues (interaction energy, strength, volume and Kidera factor 4) were computed in VDJtools. After reprocessing by TCRdb, each CDR3 protein sequence is one entry, and no DNA is given. The V and J calls and clone size are TCRdb's, not the authors'. The sample's clone listing holds roughly 110,000 distinct CDR3 sequences. About 0.34% of the sample goes to the ten largest clones.

This chain is built from TRBV6-6 and TRBJ2-7; absent DNA, TCRdb's TRBD1 call cannot be checked. The sequenced sample consisted of naive CXCR3+ CD8+ T cells from blood. In the paper's terms, the cell subset or site label means: CD45RO-CCR7+CD27+CD95- naive CD8+ T cells expressing CXCR3 (TNR3+). The sequence came from a human donor in good health. Some clones in this sample may be carry-over from other donors' samples. The CDR3 is CASSYYGQGSYEQYF.